The sample holds many counts of the clone carrying this TCR beta chain. Its antigen is currently unknown. Germline loops: CDR1 DFQATT, CDR2 SNEGSKA (reference sequence). The V gene lost 3 bases and the J gene lost 2 bases, with 10 bases spanning the gap. The CDR3 extends over 13 amino acids. This sample was included in a study of T cells in Graves' hyperthyroidism and ophthalmopathy. The CDR3 regions of TCR beta were amplified from RNA transcripts. A set of HTBI primers served as the primers for a first-round RT-PCR of the TCR CDR3. TCRdb called the multiplex PCR reads again in MiXCR, with one record for every CDR3 protein. The table shows a few hundred thousand distinct CDR3 sequences, with 15% occurring only once. Notes on the study in general: Blood held most thyroid clonotypes expanded above 0.001 frequency. In validation, the model predicted ophthalmopathy. These predictions came a median 6.5 months before onset.

Diagnosis of hyperthyroidism was new in patients aged 18 to 65, and its duration was under 2 months. Patients were excluded for uncontrolled infection, other autoimmune disease, pregnancy or lactation. This clonotype was sampled from a young woman with Graves' hyperthyroidism. Sequencing was done on a sample of blood. This rearrangement joins TRBV20-1 to TRBJ2-5; no clear D gene. The CDR3, as DNA: TGCAGTGCTAGGGTCCGGACGCAAGAGACCCAGTACTTC. Translated: CSARVRTQETQYF.